A single TCR beta chain is shown here with its context. The data were taken from a study of radiation and T cells in renal cell carcinoma. The time point denotes: blood 2 weeks post-SBRT. The treatment here: 15 Gy SBRT to primary tumor, nephrectomy 4 weeks later. After SBRT, blood was collected at 2 and 4 weeks, plus baseline. Germline assignment: CDR1 LNHDA and CDR2 SQIVND (reference sequence). The CDR3 contains 13 residues. Using immunoSEQ multiplex PCR, the repertoire was profiled, and TCRdb retains in-frame clones only, with some absent. The sample shows about 120,000 clones, about 81% of them seen only once.

Source: blood, taken from a patient whose treatment included radiotherapy and nephrectomy. The chain employs TRBV19 and TRBJ2-5; TRBD2 aligns across 8 bases. The J call may be in error: the DNA end matches TRBJ2-7 better. The receptor was derived from a man aged 50 to 59 with renal cell carcinoma. The CDR3 region is CATRSGNGDEQYF. Here the CDR3 DNA reads TGTGCCACCCGTAGCGGGAATGGGGACGAGCAGTACTTC.